This T cell receptor (beta chain) was recorded in a study of long-term antiretroviral therapy in people with HIV. The study, taken as a whole, reports: Regardless of time point, clones expanded before ART dominated the repertoire. Transplant donor controls retained higher diversity, though diversity increased after ART.

By share, this clone ranks as medium-sized (0.01 to 0.1%). Antigen: not known. DNA was extracted from approximately 0.95-9.8 million thawed cryopreserved PBMC. The V segment lost 5 bases and the J segment 5 bases; nucleotides outside the gene matches: 8. The length of the CDR3 is 14 residues. Per the germline V gene, CDR1 is MNHEY and CDR2 is SVGAGI. The run of the v3.0 immunoSEQ assay was at survey level. Sequencing was designed to cover about 40,000-50,000 T-cell genomes in each sample. Here immunoSEQ multiplex PCR was the method, and the copy in TCRdb shows in-frame clones only, minus some. The sample includes more than 5,500 clones, approximately 79% of them seen just once.

The receptor was derived from a man in his forties with HIV. This sequence joins TRBV6-5 and TRBJ2-7; 8 positions match TRBD1. Specimen: unsorted PBMCs, collected 1.1 years after starting antiretroviral therapy. The CDR3: CASSLVAGGHEQYF. CDR3 in DNA: TGTGCCAGCAGTCTGGTGGCAGGGGGCCACGAGCAGTACTTC.